The source of this T cell receptor (beta chain) is a study of T-cell memory formation after mild COVID-19. Study background: Largely, the TCR clusters proved donor specific. Points from the study as a whole: Pre-infection memory already had some responding clones, implying cross-reactive memory joined. Clones contracting day 15 to 85 were balanced CD4/CD8; later expanders leaned CD4+.

Employing constant-segment primers, 5'RACE generated TCR alpha and TCR beta cDNA libraries bearing sample barcodes and UMIs. TCRdb called the 5' RACE reads again in MiXCR, with one record for every CDR3 protein. Among more than 450,000 distinct CDR3 sequences listed, roughly 18% were seen once. This clonotype was counted between two and nine times. Its target is unknown. Looked up from germline, CDR1 is SGDLS and CDR2 is YYNGEE. The CDR3 is made up of 14 amino acids. V trimming: 4 bases; J trimming: 8 bases; junction bases outside the gene matches: 8. This sequence was found in an adult woman who had mild COVID-19 (a few samples of this study predate the infection). Cell type and time point are not known. What was sequenced was PBMCs or a T cell subset sorted from them (not recorded which). This chain links TRBV9 with TRBJ1-2, with 10 nucleotides matching TRBD1. The chain's CDR3 is CASSPTPGQGGYTF. The CDR3, as DNA: TGTGCCAGCAGCCCTACCCCGGGACAGGGGGGCTACACCTTC.